The TCR beta chain under discussion was sequenced for a study of blood T cells in healthy people across ages. General study findings and limits: The study found TCR beta diversity correlated strongly with naive T cell percentage.

The CDR3 is 15 residues long. After removal of 6 bases from V and 3 bases from J, the junction contained 7 bases not matched to a gene. The germline V gene encodes CDR1 DFQATT and CDR2 SNEGSKA (reference sequence). About this clonotype itself: Its antigen is currently unknown.

Primed by a sample-barcoded 5' primer and a J-beta primer mix, a second PCR proceeded for 7 to 11 cycles. MiXCR was run by TCRdb on the 5' RACE reads, yielding one entry per CDR3 protein. The sample includes some 850,000 distinct CDR3 sequences, around 24% seen only once; the top ten take roughly 3.1%. The same data also contributed to another study, on T cells of mothers and their children. This second report adds: Over 9 million reads per mother and some 2.9 million per child were obtained. Inherited differences only slightly affect thymic shaping of TCR recombination output. Related mother-child pairs shared slightly more overlap than unrelated pairs, but the difference was non-significant.

Sequenced sample: blood. This rearrangement joins TRBV20-1 to TRBJ2-2; the match to TRBD1 covers 10 bases. The clonotype was recovered from a boy aged 5-17 years in good health. DNA of the CDR3: TGCAGTGCGCGCGACAGGGGGCGATACACCGGGGAGCTGTTTTTT. It codes for CSARDRGRYTGELFF.